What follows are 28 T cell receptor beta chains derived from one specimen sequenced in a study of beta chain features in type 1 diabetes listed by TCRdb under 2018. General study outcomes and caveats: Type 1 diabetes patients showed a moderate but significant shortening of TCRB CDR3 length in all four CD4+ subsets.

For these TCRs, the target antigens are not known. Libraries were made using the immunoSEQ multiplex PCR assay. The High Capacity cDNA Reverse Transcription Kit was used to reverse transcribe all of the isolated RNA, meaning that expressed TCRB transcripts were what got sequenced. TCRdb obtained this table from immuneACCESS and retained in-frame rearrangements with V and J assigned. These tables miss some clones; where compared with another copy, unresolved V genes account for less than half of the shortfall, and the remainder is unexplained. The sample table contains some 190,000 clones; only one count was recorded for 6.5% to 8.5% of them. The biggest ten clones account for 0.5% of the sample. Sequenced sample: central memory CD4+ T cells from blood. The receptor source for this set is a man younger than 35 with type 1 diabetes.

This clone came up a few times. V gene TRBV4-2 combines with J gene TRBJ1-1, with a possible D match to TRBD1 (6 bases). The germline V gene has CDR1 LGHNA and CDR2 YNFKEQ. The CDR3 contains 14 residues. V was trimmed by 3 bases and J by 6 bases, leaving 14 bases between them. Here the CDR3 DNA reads TGTGCCAGCAGCCAGGTATCAGGGGCACCTGAAGCTTTCTTT. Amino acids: CASSQVSGAPEAFF.

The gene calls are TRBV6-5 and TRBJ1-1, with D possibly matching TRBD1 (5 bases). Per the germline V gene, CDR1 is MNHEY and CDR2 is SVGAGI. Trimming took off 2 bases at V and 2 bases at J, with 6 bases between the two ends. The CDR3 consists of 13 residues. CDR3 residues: CASSYDRNTEAFF. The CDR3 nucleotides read TGTGCCAGCAGTTACGACAGAAACACTGAAGCTTTCTTT.

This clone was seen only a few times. The CDR3 loop is CASSQDPTRIAEAFF. The CDR3 DNA is TGCGCCAGCAGCCAAGATCCCACGCGAATTGCTGAAGCTTTCTTT. The J gene is TRBJ1-1, the V gene TRBV4-1; no clear D gene. Trimming took 0 bases from V and 6 from J, leaving 14 bases between them. Germline CDR1 MGHRA, CDR2 YSYEKL. The CDR3 extends over 15 amino acids.

CDR3: CASSIQTSRSNNEQFF. CDR3 DNA sequence: TGTGCCAGCAGCATCCAGACTAGCCGTTCTAACAATGAGCAGTTCTTC. The chain is built from TRBV7-2 and TRBJ2-1, with TRBD2 matching over 7 bases. The CDR3 has 16 residues. Germline loops: CDR1 SGHTA, CDR2 FQGNSA. V was clipped by 5 bases and J by 5 bases; unmatched bases: 12. The whole variable domain, filled in from reference TRBV7-2 and TRBJ2-1, reads GAGVSQSPSNKVTEKGKDVELRCDPISGHTALYWYRQSLGQGLEFLIYFQGNSAPDKSGLPSDRFSAERTGGSVSTLTIQRTQQEDSAVYLCASSIQTSRSNNEQFFGPGTRLTVL.

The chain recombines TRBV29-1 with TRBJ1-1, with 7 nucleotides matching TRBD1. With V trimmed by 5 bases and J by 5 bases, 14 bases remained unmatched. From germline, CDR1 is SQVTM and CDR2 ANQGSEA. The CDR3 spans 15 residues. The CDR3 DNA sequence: TGCAGCGTTCTACCGGGACAGTGGGACCGGACTGAAGCTTTCTTT. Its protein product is CSVLPGQWDRTEAFF.

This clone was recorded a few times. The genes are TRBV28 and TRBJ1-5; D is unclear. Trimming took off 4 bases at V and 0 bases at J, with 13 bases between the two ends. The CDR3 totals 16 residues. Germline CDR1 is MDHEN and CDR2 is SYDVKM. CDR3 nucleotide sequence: TGTGCCAGCAGTTCATCCCACTCGGGTAGCAATCAGCCCCAGCATTTT. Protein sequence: CASSSSHSGSNQPQHF.

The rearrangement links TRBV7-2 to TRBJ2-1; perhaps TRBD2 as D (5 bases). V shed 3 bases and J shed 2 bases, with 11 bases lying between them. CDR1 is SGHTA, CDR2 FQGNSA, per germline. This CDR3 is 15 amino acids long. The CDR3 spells CASSLGGYTYNEQFF. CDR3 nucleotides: TGTGCCAGCAGCTTGGGCGGGTATACCTACAATGAGCAGTTCTTC.

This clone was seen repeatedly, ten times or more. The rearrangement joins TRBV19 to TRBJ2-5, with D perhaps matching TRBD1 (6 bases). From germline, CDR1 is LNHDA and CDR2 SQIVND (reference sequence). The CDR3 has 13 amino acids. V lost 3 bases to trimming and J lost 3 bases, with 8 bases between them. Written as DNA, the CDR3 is TGTGCCAGTAGTATGAACAGGGAAGAGACCCAGTACTTC. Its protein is CASSMNREETQYF.

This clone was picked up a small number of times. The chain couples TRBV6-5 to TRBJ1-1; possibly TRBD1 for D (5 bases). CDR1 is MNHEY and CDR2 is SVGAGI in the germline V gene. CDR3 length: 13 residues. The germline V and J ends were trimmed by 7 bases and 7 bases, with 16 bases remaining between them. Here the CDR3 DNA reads TGTGCCAGCACCGTAGACACGGGGGGTGAAGCTTTCTTT. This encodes CASTVDTGGEAFF.

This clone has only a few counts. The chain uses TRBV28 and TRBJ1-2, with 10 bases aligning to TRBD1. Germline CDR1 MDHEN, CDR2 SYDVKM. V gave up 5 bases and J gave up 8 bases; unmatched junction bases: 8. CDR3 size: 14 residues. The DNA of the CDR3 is TGTGCCAGCAGTATGCCCCGGGACAGGGGAGGCTACACCTTC. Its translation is CASSMPRDRGGYTF.

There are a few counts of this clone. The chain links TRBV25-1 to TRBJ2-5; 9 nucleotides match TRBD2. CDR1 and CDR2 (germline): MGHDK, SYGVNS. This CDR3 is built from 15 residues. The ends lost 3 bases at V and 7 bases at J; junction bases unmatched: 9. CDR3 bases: TGTGCCAGCAGTGATGGCGGGGGGGCCGGAGGGACCCAGTACTTC. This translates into CASSDGGGAGGTQYF.

DNA of the CDR3: TGTGCCAGCAGCTTTATCAGGGCCCATGGCTACACCTTC. It specifies CASSFIRAHGYTF. This chain uses TRBV7-2 with TRBJ1-2, with D perhaps matching TRBD1 (5 bases). The CDR3 is 13 residues long. CDR1 is SGHTA, CDR2 FQGNSA, per germline. The germline V and J ends were trimmed by 3 bases and 6 bases, with 11 bases remaining between them.

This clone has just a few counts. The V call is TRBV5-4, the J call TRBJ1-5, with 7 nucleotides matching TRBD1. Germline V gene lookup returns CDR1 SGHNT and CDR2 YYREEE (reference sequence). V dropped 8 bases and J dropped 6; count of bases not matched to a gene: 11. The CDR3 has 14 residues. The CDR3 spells CARKTGKGSQPQHF. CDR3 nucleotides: TGTGCCAGGAAGACAGGGAAGGGAAGTCAGCCCCAGCATTTT.

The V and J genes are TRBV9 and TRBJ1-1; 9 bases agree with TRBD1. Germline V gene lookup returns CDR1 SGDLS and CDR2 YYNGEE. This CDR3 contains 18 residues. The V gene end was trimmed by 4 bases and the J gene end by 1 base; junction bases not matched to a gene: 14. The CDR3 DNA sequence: TGTGCCAGCAGCAGCGGGGGAGGGACAGGGTGGAAGAACACTGAAGCTTTCTTT. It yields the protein CASSSGGGTGWKNTEAFF.

CDR3: CASSRNQGTEAFF. CDR3 in DNA: TGCGCCAGCAGCAGAAACCAGGGGACTGAAGCTTTCTTT. The J gene is TRBJ1-1, the V gene TRBV5-1; D may be TRBD1 (6 bases). CDR1 and CDR2 from the germline V gene are SGHRS and YFSETQ. The ends were cut back, 4 bases at V and 5 bases at J, with 12 bases in the middle. CDR3 size: 13 residues.

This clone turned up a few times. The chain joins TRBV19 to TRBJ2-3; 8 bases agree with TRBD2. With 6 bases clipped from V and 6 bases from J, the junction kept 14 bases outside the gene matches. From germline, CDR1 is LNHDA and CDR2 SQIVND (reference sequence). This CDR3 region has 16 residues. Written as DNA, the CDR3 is TGTGCCAGTAGCCCCCGGGGGGCGGGGGGAGTTGATACGCAGTATTTT. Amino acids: CASSPRGAGGVDTQYF.

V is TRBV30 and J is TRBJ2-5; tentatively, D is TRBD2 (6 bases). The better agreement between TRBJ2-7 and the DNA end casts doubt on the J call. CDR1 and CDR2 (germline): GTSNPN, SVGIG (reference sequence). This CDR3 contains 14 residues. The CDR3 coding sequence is TGTGCCTGGAGTTTGGGGGGAATCGGTTACGAGCAGTACTTC. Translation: CAWSLGGIGYEQYF.

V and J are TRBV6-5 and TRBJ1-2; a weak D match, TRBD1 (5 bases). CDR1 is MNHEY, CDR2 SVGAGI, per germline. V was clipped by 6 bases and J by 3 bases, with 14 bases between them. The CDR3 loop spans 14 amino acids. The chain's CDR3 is CASSTDSMDYGYTF. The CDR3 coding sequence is TGTGCCAGCAGCACCGACAGTATGGACTATGGCTACACCTTC.

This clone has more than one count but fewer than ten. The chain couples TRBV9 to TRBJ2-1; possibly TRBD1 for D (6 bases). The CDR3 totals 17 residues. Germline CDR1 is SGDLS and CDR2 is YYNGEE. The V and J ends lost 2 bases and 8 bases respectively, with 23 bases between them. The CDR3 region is CASSVDPGTPGRDEQFF. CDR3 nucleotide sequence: TGTGCCAGCAGCGTTGACCCCGGGACACCCGGTCGGGATGAGCAGTTCTTC.

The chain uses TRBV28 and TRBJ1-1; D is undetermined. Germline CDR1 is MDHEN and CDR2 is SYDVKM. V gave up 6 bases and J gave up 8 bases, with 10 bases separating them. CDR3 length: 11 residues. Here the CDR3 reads CASSSPLEAFF. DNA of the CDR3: TGTGCCAGCAGCTCCCCCCTAGAAGCTTTCTTT.

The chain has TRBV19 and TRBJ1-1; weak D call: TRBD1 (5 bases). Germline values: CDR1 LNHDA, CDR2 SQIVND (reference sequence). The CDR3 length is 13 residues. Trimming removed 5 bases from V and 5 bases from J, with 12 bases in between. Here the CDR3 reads CASSERRGTEAFF. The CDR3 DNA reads TGTGCCAGTAGTGAACGGCGGGGGACTGAAGCTTTCTTT.

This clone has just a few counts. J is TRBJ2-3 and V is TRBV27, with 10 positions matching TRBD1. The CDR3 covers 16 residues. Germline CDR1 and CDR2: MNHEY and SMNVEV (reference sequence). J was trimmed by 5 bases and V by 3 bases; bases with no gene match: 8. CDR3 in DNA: TGTGCCAGCAGTTTCTGGACAGGGGGACGAGGAGATACGCAGTATTTT. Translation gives CASSFWTGGRGDTQYF.

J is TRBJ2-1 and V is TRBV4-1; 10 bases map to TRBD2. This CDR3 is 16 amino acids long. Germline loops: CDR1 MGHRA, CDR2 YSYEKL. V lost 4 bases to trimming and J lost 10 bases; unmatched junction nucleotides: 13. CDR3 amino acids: CASSLNLAGVAGEQFF. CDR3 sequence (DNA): TGCGCCAGCAGCCTCAACCTAGCGGGAGTCGCCGGCGAGCAGTTCTTC.

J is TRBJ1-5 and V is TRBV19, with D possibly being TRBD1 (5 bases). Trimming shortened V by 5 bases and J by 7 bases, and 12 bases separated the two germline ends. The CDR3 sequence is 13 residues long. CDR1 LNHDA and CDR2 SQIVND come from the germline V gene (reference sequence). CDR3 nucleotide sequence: TGTGCCAGTAGTCCCGGGGCGGGGCAGCCCCAGCATTTT. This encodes CASSPGAGQPQHF.

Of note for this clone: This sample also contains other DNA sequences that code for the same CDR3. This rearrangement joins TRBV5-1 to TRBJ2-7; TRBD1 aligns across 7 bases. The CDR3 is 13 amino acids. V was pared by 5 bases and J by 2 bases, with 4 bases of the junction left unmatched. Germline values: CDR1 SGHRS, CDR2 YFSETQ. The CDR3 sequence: CASSRQGPYEQYF. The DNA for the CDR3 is TGCGCCAGCAGTAGACAGGGCCCCTACGAGCAGTACTTC.

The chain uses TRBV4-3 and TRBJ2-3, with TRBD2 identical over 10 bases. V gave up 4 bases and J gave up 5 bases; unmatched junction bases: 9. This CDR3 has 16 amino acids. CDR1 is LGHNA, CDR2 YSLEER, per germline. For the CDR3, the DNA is TGCGCCAGCAGCCCTCTTGCTAGCGGGGGCCGAGATACGCAGTATTTT. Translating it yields CASSPLASGGRDTQYF.

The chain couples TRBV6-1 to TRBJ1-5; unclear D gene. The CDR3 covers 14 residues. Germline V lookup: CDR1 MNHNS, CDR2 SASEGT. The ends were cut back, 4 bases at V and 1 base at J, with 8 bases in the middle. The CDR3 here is CASSGSWSNQPQHF. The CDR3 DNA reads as TGTGCCAGCAGTGGTAGTTGGAGCAATCAGCCCCAGCATTTT.

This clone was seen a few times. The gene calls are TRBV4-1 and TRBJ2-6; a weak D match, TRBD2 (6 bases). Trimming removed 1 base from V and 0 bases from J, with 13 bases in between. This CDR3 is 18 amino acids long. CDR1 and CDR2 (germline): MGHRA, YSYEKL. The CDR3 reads CASSQAGTQVSGANVLTF. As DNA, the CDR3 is TGCGCCAGCAGCCAAGCCGGGACTCAGGTCTCTGGGGCCAACGTCCTGACTTTC.